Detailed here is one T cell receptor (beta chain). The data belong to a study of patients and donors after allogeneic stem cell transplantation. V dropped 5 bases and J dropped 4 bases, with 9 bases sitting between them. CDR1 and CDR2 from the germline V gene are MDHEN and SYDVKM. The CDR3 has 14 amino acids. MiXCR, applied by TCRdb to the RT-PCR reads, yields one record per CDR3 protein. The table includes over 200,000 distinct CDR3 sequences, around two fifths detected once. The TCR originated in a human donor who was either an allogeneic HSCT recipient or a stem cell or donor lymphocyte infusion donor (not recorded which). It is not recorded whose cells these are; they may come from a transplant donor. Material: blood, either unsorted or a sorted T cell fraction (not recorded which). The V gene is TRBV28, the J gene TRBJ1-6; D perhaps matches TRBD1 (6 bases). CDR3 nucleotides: TGTGCCAGCAGTGTCGGACAGTATAATTCACCCCTCCACTTT. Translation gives CASSVGQYNSPLHF. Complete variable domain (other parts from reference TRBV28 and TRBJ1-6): DVKVTQSSRYLVKRTGEKVFLECVQDMDHENMFWYRQDPGLGLRLIYFSYDVKMKEKGDIPEGYSVSREKKERFSLILESASTNQTSMYLCASSVGQYNSPLHFGNGTRLTVT.